The 9 T cell receptor beta chains listed next were all sequenced from one sample in a study of blood T cell repertoires in COVID-19. The table came from immunoSEQ multiplex PCR; TCRdb's copy has only in-frame clones and leaves some out. The table has a few hundred thousand clones, 81% seen once. Sequences were obtained from PBMCs or T cells enriched from blood (not recorded which). The origin of the receptors is a man between 40 and 49 years old who had recovered from COVID-19.

Comment on this clone: One junction end disagrees with the germline gene, perhaps due to a read error. V usage is TRBV6-5 and J usage is TRBJ2-1; TRBD2 matches 8 bases. The CDR3 totals 15 residues. Germline CDR1 reads MNHEY; CDR2 reads SVGAGI. CDR3 protein: CASSPGEASGRRPIF. As DNA, the CDR3 is TGTGCCAGCAGTCCGGGGGAGGCTAGCGGGCGGCGTCCGATCTTC.

The rearrangement links TRBV9 to TRBJ1-4; D gene ambiguous. The CDR3 spans 15 residues. Between the trimmed V and J ends, which lost 0 bases and 4 bases, there was a span of 10 bases. Germline values: CDR1 SGDLS, CDR2 YYNGEE. The CDR3 is CASSVDEQFNEKLFF. For the CDR3, the DNA is TGTGCCAGCAGCGTAGACGAACAATTTAATGAAAAACTGTTTTTT.

The gene calls are TRBV3-1 (or the pseudogene TRBV3-2) and TRBJ2-1; D possibly corresponds to TRBD2 (6 bases). Germline-derived CDR1 and CDR2 are LGHDT and YNNKEL (reference sequence). This CDR3 is 13 amino acids long. Trimming cost V 3 bases and J 7 bases, with 10 bases left between them. The CDR3 spells CASSQPGGNEQFF. CDR3 bases: TGTGCCAGCAGCCAGCCTGGGGGGAATGAGCAGTTCTTC.

This clone was picked up a small number of times. The chain has TRBV12-3 or TRBV12-4 and TRBJ1-2; 9 bases are shared with TRBD1. J gave up 6 bases and V 2 bases, and 1 base lay outside the gene matches. The CDR3 runs to 13 residues. The CDR3 nucleotides read TGTGCCAGCAGTTTATGGACAGGGGATGGCTACACCTTC. It yields the protein CASSLWTGDGYTF.

The rearrangement links TRBV4-1 to TRBJ2-2, with TRBD1 as a possible D gene (6 bases). The germline V gene has CDR1 MGHRA and CDR2 YSYEKL. The germline V and J ends were trimmed by 2 bases and 3 bases, with 7 bases remaining between them. The CDR3 runs to 14 residues. CDR3 in DNA: TGCGCCAGCAGCCAACCAGGGGACACCGGGGAGCTGTTTTTT. Protein: CASSQPGDTGELFF.

The chain joins TRBV7-9 to TRBJ2-3, with D tentatively TRBD2 (5 bases). This CDR3 is 13 amino acids long. The germline CDR1 and CDR2 sequences are SEHNR and FQNEAQ (reference sequence). V was pared by 2 bases and J by 14 bases, with 17 bases between. The chain's CDR3 is CASSLLNGRGTYF. DNA for the CDR3: TGTGCCAGCAGCTTACTAAATGGCCGGGGTACGTATTTT.

The chain links TRBV5-1 to TRBJ2-2; 7 positions match TRBD2. V trimming: 0 bases; J trimming: 7 bases; junction bases outside the gene matches: 6. This CDR3 comprises 15 residues. The germline V gene encodes CDR1 SGHRS and CDR2 YFSETQ. CDR3 sequence reads: CASSLEGGQDGELFF. For the CDR3, the DNA is TGCGCCAGCAGCTTGGAGGGAGGGCAAGACGGGGAGCTGTTTTTT.

The chain couples TRBV19 to TRBJ2-1; 14 nucleotides match TRBD2. Germline CDR1 is LNHDA and CDR2 is SQIVND (reference sequence). The J segment lost 7 bases and the V segment lost 3 bases, leaving 5 bases of the junction unmatched. The CDR3 spans 16 residues. The CDR3 here is CASSIRGTSGSNEQFF. The CDR3 bases are TGTGCCAGTAGTATTAGGGGGACTAGCGGGAGTAATGAGCAGTTCTTC.

V usage is TRBV30 and J usage is TRBJ1-1; no firm D call. Trimming pared 0 bases from V and 1 base from J, leaving 9 bases between. The CDR3 covers 14 residues. The germline CDR1 and CDR2 sequences are GTSNPN and SVGIG (reference sequence). This CDR3 reads CAWSVLMSNTEAFF. The CDR3 nucleotides are TGTGCCTGGAGTGTACTGATGTCGAACACTGAAGCTTTCTTT.